This T cell receptor (beta chain) came from a study of T cell responses to AZD1222 COVID-19 vaccine. Study findings and constraints: Mapped onto spike, vaccine-associated CD4 TCRs spanned it and were dominant at 160-218 and 743-854.

The CDR3 has 12 amino acids. From germline, CDR1 is MNHEY and CDR2 SVGAGI. The V and J ends lost 6 bases and 2 bases respectively, with 7 bases between them. Concerning this clone itself: As yet, its antigen is unknown.

Profiling relied on immunoSEQ multiplex PCR, and the TCRdb table lists in-frame clones only, not all of them. The sample includes more than 85,000 clones, about 94% of them seen just once. The receptor was isolated from an adult who received the AZD1222 COVID-19 vaccine. This specimen was peripheral blood, taken 28 days after the second AZD1222 dose. The chain carries TRBV6-5 and TRBJ2-5; D perhaps matches TRBD1 (5 bases). The CDR3 DNA follows: TGTGCCAGCAGCAGACAGCAAGAGACCCAGTACTTC. It is translated as CASSRQQETQYF.